These 12 T cell receptor beta chains were sequenced from one sample in a study of early stage breast cancer tumors. The repertoire was sequenced with immunoSEQ multiplex PCR; TCRdb's copy has only in-frame clones and lacks some. The sample has fewer than 80,000 clones, around 80% seen once. The sample was blood. The receptors derive from a middle-aged person with breast cancer.

The chain joins TRBV18 to TRBJ1-1; weak D call: TRBD1 (5 bases). There are 13 residues in the CDR3. Germline-derived CDR1 and CDR2 are KGHSH and LQKENI. Trimming took 2 bases from V and 4 from J, leaving 8 bases between them. CDR3 DNA sequence: TGTGCCAGCTCACCAGGGGCCTCCACTGAAGCTTTCTTT. Amino acid sequence: CASSPGASTEAFF.

The chain carries TRBV6-1 and TRBJ2-7, with D tentatively TRBD1 (6 bases). The CDR3 has 11 residues. V was clipped by 7 bases and J by 5 bases, with 9 bases between them. The germline CDR1 and CDR2 sequences are MNHNS and SASEGT. CDR3: CASTGTNEQYF. DNA for the CDR3: TGTGCCAGCACAGGGACAAACGAGCAGTACTTC.

This clone has a handful of counts. The V call is TRBV10-3, the J call TRBJ2-7; D gene unclear. Germline loops: CDR1 ENHRY, CDR2 SYGVKD. V lost 4 bases and J 3 bases, leaving 7 bases between the germline ends. CDR3 length: 12 amino acids. CDR3 protein: CAISGISYEQYF. The DNA of the CDR3 is TGTGCCATCAGTGGGATTAGCTACGAGCAGTACTTC.

This clone was seen more than once but under ten times. V is TRBV28 and J is TRBJ2-7, with 7 nucleotides matching TRBD1. The germline V gene has CDR1 MDHEN and CDR2 SYDVKM. The CDR3 contains 15 residues. V shed 4 bases and J 10 bases; nucleotides not matched to a gene: 16. The CDR3 DNA reads as TGTGCCAGCAGTTCAGAACAACCCTGGACAGGAAGACAGTACTTC. Residues: CASSSEQPWTGRQYF.

V is TRBV4-1 and J is TRBJ2-1; D remains unclear. CDR3 length equals 16 residues. V was pared by 3 bases and J by 0 bases, with 12 bases between. The germline CDR1 and CDR2 sequences are MGHRA and YSYEKL. DNA for the CDR3: TGCGCCAGCAGCCACCCCGAGCACGGCTCCTACAATGAGCAGTTCTTC. Amino acids: CASSHPEHGSYNEQFF.

This chain links TRBV5-1 with TRBJ1-2; 8 nucleotides align to TRBD1. In germline, CDR1 is SGHRS, CDR2 YFSETQ. This CDR3 has 16 amino acids. The V and J ends lost 0 bases and 0 bases, in that order; junction bases with no gene match: 4. Here the CDR3 DNA reads TGCGCCAGCAGCTTGGATACAGGGGGAGCTAACTATGGCTACACCTTC. Its translation is CASSLDTGGANYGYTF.

V and J are TRBV27 and TRBJ1-2; 7 bases fit TRBD1. Germline V lookup: CDR1 MNHEY, CDR2 SMNVEV (reference sequence). This CDR3 contains 13 residues. V was clipped by 5 bases and J by 5 bases; unmatched bases: 5. CDR3 sequence (DNA): TGTGCCAGCAGTAAACAGGGGCGATATGGCTACACCTTC. This gives the protein CASSKQGRYGYTF.

This chain joins TRBV10-2 and TRBJ2-1; TRBD2 matches 12 bases. The V segment lost 6 bases and the J segment 5 bases; nucleotides outside the gene matches: 2. This CDR3 has 14 amino acids. Germline CDR1 and CDR2: WSHSY and SAAADI. The DNA of the CDR3 is TGCGCCAGCAGCGCTAGCGGGAGGGACAATGAGCAGTTCTTC. Amino acids: CASSASGRDNEQFF.

The J gene is TRBJ2-7, the V gene TRBV28; D not certain. Germline values: CDR1 MDHEN, CDR2 SYDVKM. V was clipped by 3 bases and J by 2 bases, with 8 bases between them. CDR3 length: 13 amino acids. The chain's CDR3 is CASSLTPTYEQYF. The DNA of the CDR3 is TGTGCCAGCAGTTTGACACCAACCTACGAGCAGTACTTC. The variable domain in full, with the rest retrieved from reference TRBV28 and TRBJ2-7, is DVKVTQSSRYLVKRTGEKVFLECVQDMDHENMFWYRQDPGLGLRLIYFSYDVKMKEKGDIPEGYSVSREKKERFSLILESASTNQTSMYLCASSLTPTYEQYFGPGTRLTVT.

This chain links TRBV2 with TRBJ2-1, with TRBD1 matching over 10 bases. The J segment lost 5 bases and the V segment lost 4 bases, leaving 2 bases of the junction unmatched. Germline V gene lookup returns CDR1 SNHLY and CDR2 FYNNEI. The CDR3 extends over 14 amino acids. As DNA, the CDR3 is TGTGCCAGCAGTGGACAGGGGGCTGACAATGAGCAGTTCTTC. It specifies CASSGQGADNEQFF. Combining the CDR3 with reference TRBV2 and TRBJ2-1 gives the whole variable domain EPEVTQTPSHQVTQMGQEVILRCVPISNHLYFYWYRQILGQKVEFLVSFYNNEISEKSEIFDDQFSVERPDGSNFTLKIRSTKLEDSAMYFCASSGQGADNEQFFGPGTRLTVL.

This chain links TRBV2 with TRBJ2-4, with D possibly matching TRBD1 (5 bases). Trimming shortened V by 6 bases and J by 5 bases, and 11 bases separated the two germline ends. Germline V gene data show CDR1 as SNHLY and CDR2 as FYNNEI. The CDR3 is 13 amino acids. The CDR3 loop is CASRIDRENIQYF. CDR3 sequence (DNA): TGTGCCAGCAGAATAGACAGAGAAAACATTCAGTACTTC.

V gene TRBV10-1 combines with J gene TRBJ2-3; 7 bases line up with TRBD1. This CDR3 comprises 14 residues. Trimming took 2 bases from V and 3 from J; bases not matched to a gene: 2. Germline V gene lookup returns CDR1 WNHNN and CDR2 SYGVQD (reference sequence). The CDR3 reads CASSEQTGTDTQYF. CDR3 in DNA: TGCGCCAGCAGTGAGCAGACAGGGACAGATACGCAGTATTTT.